The next 11 T cell receptor beta chains were all read from a single sample in a study of blood T cell repertoires in COVID-19. Clones were read by immunoSEQ multiplex PCR, and TCRdb kept only the in-frame ones, dropping some. Counted here are fewer than 150,000 clones, 60% to 85% occurring once; the ten biggest clones make up 20%. The sample was peripheral blood. These receptor sequences come from an elderly man with acute or convalescent COVID-19.

This clone was counted only a few times. The chain couples TRBV5-1 to TRBJ2-2; D gene unclear. Germline values: CDR1 SGHRS, CDR2 YFSETQ. V lost 3 bases, J lost 3 bases, and 3 bases lay in between. CDR3 length equals 12 residues. The CDR3 nucleotides read TGCGCCAGCAGCTCTCACACCGGGGAGCTGTTTTTT. This translates into CASSSHTGELFF.

The V and J genes are TRBV3-1 (or the pseudogene TRBV3-2) and TRBJ1-1; 8 nucleotides agree with TRBD1. The V gene end was trimmed by 11 bases and the J gene end by 4 bases; junction bases not matched to a gene: 9. Germline-derived CDR1 and CDR2 are LGHDT and YNNKEL (reference sequence). The CDR3 covers 13 residues. DNA for the CDR3: TGTGCCGCAGGGGGCGGGGGAACCACTGAAGCTTTCTTT. Translated, it gives CAAGGGGTTEAFF.

The CDR3, as DNA: TGTGCCAGCAGCTTGTCACAGGGCAGGGGCACAGATACGCAGTATTTT. As protein: CASSLSQGRGTDTQYF. This chain connects TRBV5-4 to TRBJ2-3, with a possible D match to TRBD1 (6 bases). Germline V gene sequence: CDR1 SGHNT, CDR2 YYREEE (reference sequence). Trimming left V 1 base short and J 1 base short, with 13 bases between. This CDR3 is 16 amino acids long.

J is TRBJ2-7 and V is TRBV5-1; D may be TRBD2 (6 bases). This CDR3 is 14 amino acids long. Germline CDR1 SGHRS, CDR2 YFSETQ. V dropped 4 bases and J dropped 4 bases, with 15 bases sitting between them. CDR3 region: CASSIGGPRYEQYF. In DNA form, the CDR3 reads TGCGCCAGCAGCATCGGGGGACCCCGATACGAGCAGTACTTC.

The V gene is TRBV3-1 (or the pseudogene TRBV3-2), the J gene TRBJ2-7, with D possibly being TRBD1 (6 bases). This CDR3 is built from 12 residues. CDR1 and CDR2 from the germline V gene are LGHDT and YNNKEL (reference sequence). V lost 5 bases, J lost 7 bases, and 12 bases lay in between. CDR3 in DNA: TGTGCCAGCAGCGCCACAGGGTTGGAGCAGTACTTC. Its protein product is CASSATGLEQYF.

This rearrangement joins TRBV7-9 to TRBJ2-3; 7 nucleotides match TRBD2. V shed 5 bases, J shed 2 bases, and the junction held 10 bases outside the gene matches. Germline CDR1 reads SEHNR; CDR2 reads FQNEAQ (reference sequence). The CDR3 spans 16 residues. CDR3 coding DNA: TGTGCCAGCAGCCCCCTGACTAGCTCTATCACAGATACGCAGTATTTT. It translates to CASSPLTSSITDTQYF. The full variable domain, its missing parts supplied by reference TRBV7-9 and TRBJ2-3, is DTGVSQNPRHKITKRGQNVTFRCDPISEHNRLYWYRQTLGQGPEFLTYFQNEAQLEKSRLLSDRFSAERPKGSFSTLEIQRTEQGDSAMYLCASSPLTSSITDTQYFGPGTRLTVL.

This clone was detected many times. V is TRBV18 and J is TRBJ2-7; 10 nucleotides line up with TRBD1. This CDR3 has 15 residues. V was pared by 3 bases and J by 2 bases, with 4 bases of the junction left unmatched. CDR1 KGHSH and CDR2 LQKENI come from the germline V gene. This chain's CDR3 is CASSPGQGLPYEQYF. The CDR3 nucleotides read TGTGCCAGCTCACCGGGACAGGGGCTCCCCTACGAGCAGTACTTC.

This clone is a singleton in its sample. This rearrangement joins TRBV13 to TRBJ2-7; 8 bases fit TRBD1. V shed 5 bases, J shed 4 bases, and the junction held 10 bases outside the gene matches. The CDR3 covers 15 residues. Germline V gene data show CDR1 as PRHDT and CDR2 as FYEKMQ (reference sequence). CDR3 in amino acids: CASSPTTGQGYEQYF. The CDR3 nucleotides read TGTGCCAGCAGCCCGACGACTGGACAGGGTTACGAGCAGTACTTC.

This clone was counted a few times. The J gene is TRBJ2-1, the V gene TRBV5-1, with a weak D call TRBD1 (6 bases). The CDR3 is 16 residues long. Per germline, CDR1 SGHRS and CDR2 YFSETQ. Trimming took off 2 bases at V and 5 bases at J, with 17 bases between the two ends. The CDR3 region has the DNA TGCGCCAGCAGCTTAGGACCAACAGGGACCAACAATGAGCAGTTCTTC. Encoded protein: CASSLGPTGTNNEQFF.

This chain connects TRBV3-1 (or the pseudogene TRBV3-2) to TRBJ1-3, with TRBD1 as a possible D gene (6 bases). Germline V gene data show CDR1 as LGHDT and CDR2 as YNNKEL (reference sequence). Trimming pared 3 bases from V and 2 bases from J, leaving 8 bases between. This CDR3 spans 14 amino acids. CDR3: CASSHNRAGNTIYF. The CDR3 coding sequence is TGTGCCAGCAGCCACAACAGGGCTGGAAACACCATATATTTT.

The chain couples TRBV30 to TRBJ1-5; D remains ambiguous. This CDR3 comprises 13 residues. The germline CDR1 and CDR2 sequences are GTSNPN and SVGIG (reference sequence). Trimming removed 3 bases from V and 2 bases from J, with 8 bases in between. For the CDR3, the DNA is TGTGCCTGGAGCCCCGGAGGCAATCAGCCCCAGCATTTT. This gives the protein CAWSPGGNQPQHF. The whole variable domain, filled in from reference TRBV30 and TRBJ1-5, reads SQTIHQWPATLVQPVGSPLSLECTVEGTSNPNLYWYRQAAGRGLQLLFYSVGIGQISSEVPQNLSASRPQDRQFILSSKKLLLSDSGFYLCAWSPGGNQPQHFGDGTRLSIL.